The next 18 T cell receptor beta chains were all read from a single sample in a study of blood T cell repertoires in COVID-19. Generated by immunoSEQ multiplex PCR, the TCRdb table keeps only in-frame clones and is missing some. The sample contains 150,000 to 200,000 clones, over 75% of which appear only once. The sequenced sample consisted of peripheral blood. The origin of the receptors is a human donor in a cohort sampled during active COVID-19.

V usage is TRBV15 and J usage is TRBJ2-6, with a tentative D call TRBD1 (6 bases). The CDR3 sequence is 15 residues long. The V end was cut by 8 bases, the J end by 0 bases, with 11 bases between. Germline loops: CDR1 LNHNV, CDR2 YYDKDF (reference sequence). The CDR3: CATWSGASGANVLTF. CDR3 DNA sequence: TGTGCCACCTGGTCAGGGGCCTCTGGGGCCAACGTCCTGACTTTC.

The rearrangement uses TRBV27 and TRBJ2-7, with TRBD2 as a possible D gene (6 bases). The germline V gene encodes CDR1 MNHEY and CDR2 SMNVEV (reference sequence). This CDR3 has 13 residues. Trimming pared 5 bases from V and 6 bases from J, leaving 14 bases between. The CDR3 protein is CASSPLTSREQYF. Written as DNA, the CDR3 is TGTGCCAGCAGTCCATTGACTAGTCGCGAGCAGTACTTC.

The chain employs TRBV9 and TRBJ1-6; unclear D gene. Per germline, CDR1 SGDLS and CDR2 YYNGEE. The CDR3 is 18 amino acids. Trimming removed 0 bases from V and 7 bases from J, with 20 bases in between. DNA of the CDR3: TGTGCCAGCAGCGTAGGAGTCTTCAATCGACGGGTCAATTCACCCCTCCACTTT. It codes for CASSVGVFNRRVNSPLHF. Full variable domain (remainder filled in from reference TRBV9 and TRBJ1-6): DSGVTQTPKHLITATGQRVTLRCSPRSGDLSVYWYQQSLDQGLQFLIQYYNGEERAKGNILERFSAQQFPDLHSELNLSSLELGDSALYFCASSVGVFNRRVNSPLHFGNGTRLTVT.

This chain connects TRBV30 to TRBJ1-5; D is ambiguous. Trimming removed 3 bases from V and 2 bases from J, with 14 bases in between. The CDR3 loop spans 15 amino acids. CDR1 and CDR2 (germline): GTSNPN, SVGIG (reference sequence). CDR3 DNA sequence: TGTGCCTGGAGGGGAGCCGGACCTGGCAATCAGCCCCAGCATTTT. It translates to CAWRGAGPGNQPQHF.

The rearrangement links TRBV19 to TRBJ2-2; 8 bases line up with TRBD1. The germline V gene has CDR1 LNHDA and CDR2 SQIVND (reference sequence). The CDR3 totals 19 residues. After removal of 0 bases from V and 4 bases from J, the junction contained 13 bases not matched to a gene. The CDR3 region has the DNA TGTGCCAGTAGTATAGATCTTAGGCAGGGGGCTCTTCGCACCGGGGAGCTGTTTTTT. Protein: CASSIDLRQGALRTGELFF.

The chain links TRBV2 to TRBJ2-7; D unresolved. Germline loops: CDR1 SNHLY, CDR2 FYNNEI. Trimming left V 6 bases short and J 0 bases short, with 15 bases between. This CDR3 comprises 15 residues. The CDR3 here is CASRETSGISYEQYF. Here the CDR3 DNA reads TGTGCCAGCAGAGAAACTTCAGGAATCTCCTACGAGCAGTACTTC. The full variable domain, its missing parts supplied by reference TRBV2 and TRBJ2-7, is EPEVTQTPSHQVTQMGQEVILRCVPISNHLYFYWYRQILGQKVEFLVSFYNNEISEKSEIFDDQFSVERPDGSNFTLKIRSTKLEDSAMYFCASRETSGISYEQYFGPGTRLTVT.

The chain combines TRBV5-4 with TRBJ2-2; 10 positions agree with TRBD1. CDR3 length equals 16 residues. The V segment lost 4 bases and the J segment 1 base; nucleotides outside the gene matches: 4. Germline-derived CDR1 and CDR2 are SGHNT and YYREEE (reference sequence). CDR3 loop: CASSVGTGVNTGELFF. The CDR3 DNA reads TGTGCCAGCAGCGTCGGGACAGGGGTGAACACCGGGGAGCTGTTTTTT.

This chain links TRBV28 with TRBJ1-2; D is possibly TRBD1 (6 bases). The ends were cut back, 7 bases at V and 2 bases at J, with 17 bases in the middle. This CDR3 is 15 amino acids long. Germline V gene sequence: CDR1 MDHEN, CDR2 SYDVKM. The CDR3 loop reads CASTPGQLFNYGYTF. Here the CDR3 DNA reads TGTGCCAGCACCCCCGGACAGCTTTTCAACTATGGCTACACCTTC.

The chain links TRBV6-2 or TRBV6-3 to TRBJ1-2; 8 positions match TRBD1. The germline V gene has CDR1 MNHEY and CDR2 SVGEGT. V lost 5 bases, J lost 0 bases, and 17 bases stayed unmatched. The CDR3 length is 19 residues. CDR3 in amino acids: CASSPPKGTGPRPNYGYTF. The CDR3 DNA reads TGTGCCAGCAGTCCACCGAAAGGGACAGGTCCTCGTCCTAACTATGGCTACACCTTC.

The rearrangement joins TRBV5-4 to TRBJ2-1; TRBD1 aligns across 9 bases. The V segment lost 4 bases and the J segment 7 bases; nucleotides outside the gene matches: 9. Germline values: CDR1 SGHNT, CDR2 YYREEE (reference sequence). This CDR3 has 15 residues. CDR3 region: CASSLPGTGINEQFF. DNA for the CDR3: TGTGCCAGCAGCCTCCCCGGGACAGGGATTAATGAGCAGTTCTTC.

This clone has only a few counts. The rearrangement uses TRBV7-9 and TRBJ2-5, with 8 bases matching TRBD1. The CDR3 loop spans 16 amino acids. V shed 5 bases, J shed 5 bases, and the junction held 13 bases outside the gene matches. CDR1 is SEHNR and CDR2 is FQNEAQ in the germline V gene (reference sequence). CDR3 amino acids: CASSPPKRQGWETQYF. The CDR3 nucleotides read TGTGCCAGCAGCCCACCGAAGCGACAGGGGTGGGAGACCCAGTACTTC.

V gene TRBV4-3 combines with J gene TRBJ2-7; D is ambiguous. The CDR3 loop spans 17 amino acids. V lost 1 base, J lost 2 bases, and 18 bases lay in between. Per the germline V gene, CDR1 is LGHNA and CDR2 is YSLEER. This CDR3 is CASSQAPLGPNAYEQYF. The DNA of the CDR3 is TGCGCCAGCAGCCAAGCTCCCCTTGGGCCAAACGCCTACGAGCAGTACTTC.

V is TRBV7-2 and J is TRBJ2-1; 10 bases match TRBD2. Germline V CDR1 and CDR2: SGHTA, FQGNSA. CDR3 size: 12 residues. V was clipped by 2 bases and J by 16 bases; unmatched bases: 5. The CDR3 nucleotides are TGTGCCAGCAGCTTACATCTAGCGGGGGAATTCTTC. Protein product: CASSLHLAGEFF.

V is TRBV7-3 and J is TRBJ2-1; D is unclear. Germline V gene sequence: CDR1 SGHTA, CDR2 FQGTGA. The CDR3 extends over 13 amino acids. V lost 5 bases, J lost 4 bases, and 9 bases lay in between. The CDR3 sequence: CASSLASYNEQFF. In DNA form, the CDR3 reads TGTGCCAGCAGCCTGGCCAGTTACAATGAGCAGTTCTTC. The full variable domain, completed using reference TRBV7-3 and TRBJ2-1, is GAGVSQTPSNKVTEKGKYVELRCDPISGHTALYWYRQSLGQGPEFLIYFQGTGAADDSGLPNDRFFAVRPEGSVSTLKIQRTERGDSAVYLCASSLASYNEQFFGPGTRLTVL.

V usage is TRBV7-9 and J usage is TRBJ1-2; 9 bases line up with TRBD1. V gave up 5 bases and J gave up 3 bases; unmatched junction bases: 7. In germline, CDR1 is SEHNR, CDR2 FQNEAQ (reference sequence). CDR3 size: 15 residues. The CDR3 here is CASSITGGYDYGYTF. CDR3 coding DNA: TGTGCCAGCAGCATCACAGGGGGCTATGACTATGGCTACACCTTC. Filled out from reference TRBV7-9 and TRBJ1-2, the complete variable domain reads DTGVSQNPRHKITKRGQNVTFRCDPISEHNRLYWYRQTLGQGPEFLTYFQNEAQLEKSRLLSDRFSAERPKGSFSTLEIQRTEQGDSAMYLCASSITGGYDYGYTFGSGTRLTVV.

The chain couples TRBV7-2 to TRBJ2-5, with 15 nucleotides matching TRBD2. Germline-derived CDR1 and CDR2 are SGHTA and FQGNSA. The CDR3 covers 18 residues. V shed 6 bases, J shed 5 bases, and the junction held 13 bases outside the gene matches. CDR3 nucleotides: TGTGCCAGCAGAGAGTTTGGACTAGCGGGGGGGCGGTATGAGACCCAGTACTTC. Translated: CASREFGLAGGRYETQYF.

The CDR3 nucleotides are TGTGCCAGCAGCGTCCTCGAGGGGGCCATAGGCTACACCTTC. This encodes CASSVLEGAIGYTF. The rearrangement links TRBV9 to TRBJ1-2; 7 positions match TRBD1. In germline, CDR1 is SGDLS, CDR2 YYNGEE. The CDR3 contains 14 residues. After removal of 2 bases from V and 8 bases from J, the junction contained 9 bases not matched to a gene.

V is TRBV12-5 and J is TRBJ1-6; D perhaps matches TRBD1 (6 bases). Germline V gene sequence: CDR1 LGHNT, CDR2 FRNRAP. The CDR3 totals 15 residues. Trimming took off 4 bases at V and 3 bases at J, with 10 bases between the two ends. CDR3 coding DNA: TGTGCTAGTGGTTCAGGGGAAAACTATAATTCACCCCTCCACTTT. Translated, it gives CASGSGENYNSPLHF.